This T cell receptor beta chain was sequenced for a study of blood T cell repertoires in COVID-19. Across the whole study: Researchers got acute and convalescent COVID-19 samples from the United States, Italy and Spain. T cells, B-cell-depleted T cells, or PBMCs provided the cDNA or gDNA that served as material.

Seattle enrolled patients during active infection and tracked them longitudinally. As originally analysed: Researchers report that nucleated cell counts were estimated from reference gene primer amplification. The assay was immunoSEQ multiplex PCR, and TCRdb's table has in-frame clones only and misses some. V, J and clone size reflect that table, while D and trimming were determined from the DNA. The sample consists of approximately 200,000 clones, 84% of them appearing once. The V end was cut by 5 bases, the J end by 2 bases, with 9 bases between. There are 13 residues in the CDR3. Germline-derived CDR1 and CDR2 are KGHSH and LQKENI.

The sample comprised peripheral blood. The J gene is TRBJ1-1, the V gene TRBV18; D gene unclear. The receptor was derived from a woman over 75 with COVID-19, enrolled during active disease. The CDR3 DNA reads TGTGCCAGCTCATTTGGACTCAACACTGAAGCTTTCTTT. It encodes CASSFGLNTEAFF.